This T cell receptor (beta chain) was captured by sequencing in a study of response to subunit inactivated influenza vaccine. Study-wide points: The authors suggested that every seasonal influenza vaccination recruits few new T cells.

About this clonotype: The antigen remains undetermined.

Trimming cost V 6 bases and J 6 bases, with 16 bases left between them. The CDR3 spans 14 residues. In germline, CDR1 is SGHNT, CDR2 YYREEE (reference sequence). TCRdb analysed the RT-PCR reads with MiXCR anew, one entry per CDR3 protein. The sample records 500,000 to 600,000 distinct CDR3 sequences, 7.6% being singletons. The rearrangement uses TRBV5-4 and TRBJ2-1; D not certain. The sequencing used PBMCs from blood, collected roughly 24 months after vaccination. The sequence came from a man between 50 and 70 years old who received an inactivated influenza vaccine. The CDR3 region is CASTAYFNPNEQFF. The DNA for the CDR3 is TGTGCCAGCACCGCCTATTTCAACCCCAATGAGCAGTTCTTC.